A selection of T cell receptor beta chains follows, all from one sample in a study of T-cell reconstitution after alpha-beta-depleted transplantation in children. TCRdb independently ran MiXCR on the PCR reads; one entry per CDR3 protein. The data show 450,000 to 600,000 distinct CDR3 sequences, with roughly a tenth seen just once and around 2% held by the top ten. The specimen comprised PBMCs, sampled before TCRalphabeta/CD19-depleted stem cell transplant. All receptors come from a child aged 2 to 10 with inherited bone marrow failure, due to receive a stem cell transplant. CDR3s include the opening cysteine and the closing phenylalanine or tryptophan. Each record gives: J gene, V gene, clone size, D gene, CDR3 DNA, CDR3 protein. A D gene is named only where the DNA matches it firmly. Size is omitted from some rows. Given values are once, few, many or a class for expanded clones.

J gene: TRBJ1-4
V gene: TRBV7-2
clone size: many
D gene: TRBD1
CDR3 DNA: TGTGCCAGCAGCCCGAGGACAGGGGGGGATGAAAAACTGTTTTTT
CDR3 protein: CASSPRTGGDEKLFF

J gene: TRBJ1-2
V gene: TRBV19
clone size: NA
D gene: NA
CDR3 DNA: TGTGCCAGCGGGGACATCGGTCCCGGCTACACCTTC
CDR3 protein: CASGDIGPGYTF

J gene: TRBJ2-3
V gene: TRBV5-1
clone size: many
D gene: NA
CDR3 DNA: TGCGCCAGCAGCTATGTAGGGGACACAGATACGCAGTATTTT
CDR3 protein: CASSYVGDTDTQYF

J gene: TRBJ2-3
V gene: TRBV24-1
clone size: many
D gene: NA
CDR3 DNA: TGTGCCACCAGTGGTAGCCAGGGACTCAATCCCACAGATACGCAGTATTTT
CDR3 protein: CATSGSQGLNPTDTQYF

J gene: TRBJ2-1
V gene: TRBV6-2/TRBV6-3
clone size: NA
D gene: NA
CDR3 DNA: TGTGCCAGCACCAGAAGAGACAATGAGCAGTTCTTC
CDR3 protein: CASTRRDNEQFF

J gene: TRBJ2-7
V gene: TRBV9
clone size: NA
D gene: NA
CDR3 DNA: TGTGCCAGCAGCGTAGTTGGGGGGTCGGGCGAGCAGTACTTC
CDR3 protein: CASSVVGGSGEQYF

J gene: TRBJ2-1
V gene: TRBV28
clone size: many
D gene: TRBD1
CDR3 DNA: TGTGCCAGCAGCACTGGGACAGGGCAGTTCTTC
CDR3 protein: CASSTGTGQFF

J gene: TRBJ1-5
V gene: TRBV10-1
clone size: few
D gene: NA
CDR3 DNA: TGCGCCAGCAGTGAGTCGACGTTCCACTACACTGGCCCCAATCAGCCCCAGCATTTT
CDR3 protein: CASSESTFHYTGPNQPQHF

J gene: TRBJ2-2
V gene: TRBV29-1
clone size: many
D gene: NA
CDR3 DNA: TGCAGCGTTGTGAGGGACTCCGGGGAGCTGTTTTTT
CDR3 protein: CSVVRDSGELFF

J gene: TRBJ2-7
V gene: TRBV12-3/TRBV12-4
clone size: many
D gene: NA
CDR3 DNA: TGTGCCAGCAGTTTTGGCTACTCCTACGAGCAGTACTTC
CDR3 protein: CASSFGYSYEQYF

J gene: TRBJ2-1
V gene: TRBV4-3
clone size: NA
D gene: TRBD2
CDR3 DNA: TGCGCCAGCAGCGACCAGCGGGAGTACCATGAGCAGTTCTTC
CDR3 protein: CASSDQREYHEQFF

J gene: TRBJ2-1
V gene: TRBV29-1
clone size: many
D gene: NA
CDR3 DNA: TGCAGCGTTGAAGTTCGGGTGGCAGGTAGTGATGAGCAGTTCTTC
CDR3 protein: CSVEVRVAGSDEQFF

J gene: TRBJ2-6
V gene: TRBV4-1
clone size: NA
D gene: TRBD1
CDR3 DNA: TGCGCCAGCAGCCCAGAGGGACAGGGGGCGTCTGGGGCCAACGTCCTGACTTTC
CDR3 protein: CASSPEGQGASGANVLTF

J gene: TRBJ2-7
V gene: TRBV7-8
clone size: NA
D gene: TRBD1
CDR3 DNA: TGTGCCAGCAGCTTAGAACAGGGGGCGATGGAGCAGTACTTC
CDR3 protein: CASSLEQGAMEQYF

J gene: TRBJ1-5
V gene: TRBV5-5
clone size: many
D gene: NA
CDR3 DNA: TGTGCCAGCAGCTTGGTCAGCAATCAGCCCCAGCATTTT
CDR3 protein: CASSLVSNQPQHF

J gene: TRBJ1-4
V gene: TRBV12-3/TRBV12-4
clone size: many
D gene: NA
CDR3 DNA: TGTGCCAGCAGTTCGGGCCCGATGGGACTGTTTTTT
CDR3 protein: CASSSGPMGLFF

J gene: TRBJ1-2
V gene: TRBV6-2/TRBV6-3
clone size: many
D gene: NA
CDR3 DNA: TGTGCCAGCAGTTACGGTCCAGGGGATGGCTACACCTTC
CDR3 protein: CASSYGPGDGYTF

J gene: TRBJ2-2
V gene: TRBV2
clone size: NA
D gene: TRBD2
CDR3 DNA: TGTGCCAGCAGCCGGCCCCTTAGCGGGAGGGTAACCACCGGGGAGCTGTTTTTT
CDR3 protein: CASSRPLSGRVTTGELFF

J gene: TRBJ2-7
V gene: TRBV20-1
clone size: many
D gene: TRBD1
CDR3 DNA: TGCAGTGCCGATGGACAGGGCTCCTACGAGCAGTACTTC
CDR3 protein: CSADGQGSYEQYF

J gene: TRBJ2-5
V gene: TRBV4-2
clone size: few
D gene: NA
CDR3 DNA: TGTGCCAGCAGCGCTGATGCTTGGGAGACCCAGTACTTC
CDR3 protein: CASSADAWETQYF

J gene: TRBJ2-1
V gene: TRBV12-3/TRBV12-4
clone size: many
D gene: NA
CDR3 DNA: TGTGCCAGCAGTTTGACTTTGTTTGAGCAGTTCTTC
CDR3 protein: CASSLTLFEQFF

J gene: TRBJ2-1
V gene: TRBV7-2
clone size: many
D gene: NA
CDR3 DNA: TGTGCCAGCAGCTTAAGGGCCCCAGGGAATGAGCAGTTCTTC
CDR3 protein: CASSLRAPGNEQFF

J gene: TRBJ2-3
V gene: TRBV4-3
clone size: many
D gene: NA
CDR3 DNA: TGCGCCAGCAGCTCACGCCCTTTAACAGATACGCAGTATTTT
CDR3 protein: CASSSRPLTDTQYF

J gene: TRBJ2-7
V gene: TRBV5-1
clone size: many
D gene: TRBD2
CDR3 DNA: TGCGCCAGCAGCTTGGCGCTAGCGGGAGGGACTAACGAGCAGTACTTC
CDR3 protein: CASSLALAGGTNEQYF

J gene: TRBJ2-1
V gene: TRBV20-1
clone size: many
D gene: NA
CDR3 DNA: TGCAGTGCTAGAGACACCTCCTACAATGAGCAGTTCTTC
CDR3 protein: CSARDTSYNEQFF

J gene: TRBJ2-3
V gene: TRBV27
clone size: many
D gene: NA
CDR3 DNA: TGTGCCAGCACCCTAACGGGGCCCACAGATACGCAGTATTTT
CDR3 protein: CASTLTGPTDTQYF